Listed here are 12 T cell receptor beta chains from one sample, sequenced in a study of tissue T cells after allogeneic stem cell transplantation (dated by TCRdb to between 2021 and 2022). Preparation of the library involved the immunoSEQ multiplex PCR assay. This is the immuneACCESS table as TCRdb keeps it, with only in-frame sequences that have V and J called. A part of the clones is gone; compared with another copy, unresolved V genes explain less than half, and the rest is unexplained. The sample includes around 2,400 clones, with about 62% observed a single time. 4.1% of the sample lies in the top ten. The sequenced sample was gut tissue. These receptors all come from a female BALB/c mouse in good health. The MHC haplotype of this strain is H2-d.

Remarks on this clone: Gene labels here are mouse ones. The read terminates 1 residue ahead of where the CDR3 ends, so the germline J gene completes it. The chain joins TRBV13-2 to TRBJ1-1, with unresolved D. The CDR3 has 14 amino acids. Trimming cost V 0 bases and J 1 base, with 7 bases left between them. Looked up from germline, CDR1 is NNHNN and CDR2 is SYGAGS (reference sequence). CDR3 amino acids: CASGDAHRNTEVFF. CDR3 DNA (partial): TGTGCCAGCGGTGATGCCCACAGAAACACAGAAGTCTTC.

Regarding this clone: These gene names are mouse names. With the read ending 1 residue before the CDR3 end, the germline J gene is used to fill in that end. J is TRBJ2-2 and V is TRBV3, with 8 bases lining up with TRBD2. The ends lost 1 base at V and 3 bases at J; junction bases unmatched: 1. This CDR3 comprises 15 residues. Germline CDR1 reads SNHLY; CDR2 reads FYNGKV (reference sequence). CDR3 bases read: TGTGCCAGCAGCTTAGAGGACTGGGACACCGGGCAGCTCTAC. This translates into CASSLEDWDTGQLY. The complete CDR3 sequence is CASSLEDWDTGQLYF.

About this clone: Gene names denote mouse genes. The covered CDR3 bases are TGTGCCAGCAGCCAAGACGGGTACTCCGACTACACC. As protein: CASSQDGYSDYT. The whole CDR3 protein reads CASSQDGYSDYTF. The rearrangement links TRBV5 to TRBJ1-2; no reliable D call. The sequenced fragment ends 1 residue before the CDR3 boundary, so the rest is inferred from the germline J gene. V gave up 0 bases and J gave up 3 bases, with 5 bases separating them. Germline V gene sequence: CDR1 LGHNA, CDR2 YNLKQL (reference sequence). The CDR3 spans 13 residues.

Details on this clone: Gene names are mouse gene names. Coverage ceases 1 residue before the CDR3 finishes, and the germline J gene fills in the end. The chain has TRBV13-1 and TRBJ1-5, with 10 bases lining up with TRBD1. The CDR3 length is 14 residues. V dropped 2 bases and J dropped 6; count of bases not matched to a gene: 2. Germline V CDR1 and CDR2: NSHNY, SYGAGN. Incomplete CDR3 DNA: TGTGCCAGCAGTGAATGGACAGGGGGCCAGGCTCCGCTT. Translation gives CASSEWTGGQAPL. The full CDR3 protein reads CASSEWTGGQAPLF.

Turning to this clone: These gene names are mouse names. The CDR3 end lies 1 residue beyond the end of the read and is filled in from the germline J gene. The chain uses TRBV29 and TRBJ2-7; 7 bases match TRBD1. The CDR3 loop spans 12 amino acids. V shed 6 bases, J shed 5 bases, and the junction held 4 bases outside the gene matches. Germline V gene sequence: CDR1 MSHET, CDR2 SYDVDS. CDR3 DNA (partial): TGTGCTAGCAGATCGACAGGGAATGAACAGTAC. It encodes CASRSTGNEQY. The CDR3, in full, reads CASRSTGNEQYF. Combining the CDR3 with reference TRBV29 and TRBJ2-7 gives the whole variable domain DMKVTQMPRYLIKRMGENVLLECGQDMSHETMYWYRQDPGLGLQLIYISYDVDSNSEGDIPKGYRVSRKKREHFSLILDSAKTNQTSVYFCASRSTGNEQYFGPGTRLTVL.

In the case of this clone: Gene names refer to mouse genes. CDR3 loop: CASSYGGRNSPLYF. The DNA read from the CDR3 is TGTGCCAGCAGCTATGGGGGGCGGAATTCGCCCCTCTAC. J is TRBJ1-6 and V is TRBV4, with TRBD1 as a possible D gene (6 bases). The read halts 1 residue ahead of the CDR3 end, with the missing end drawn from the germline J gene. Being an ORF, TRBJ1-6 has a function that is uncertain. V was trimmed by 3 bases and J by 7 bases, leaving 10 bases between them. The V gene's germline CDR1 is LGHDT and CDR2 YNNKQL (reference sequence). This CDR3 spans 14 amino acids.

Of note for this clone: Gene labels here are mouse ones. The read falls 1 residue short of the CDR3 end, and the missing part is taken from the germline J gene. The chain combines TRBV13-2 with TRBJ2-3, with 13 nucleotides matching TRBD2. The germline CDR1 and CDR2 sequences are NNHNN and SYGAGS (reference sequence). The CDR3 has 17 residues. After removal of 5 bases from V and 0 bases from J, the junction contained 6 bases not matched to a gene. The CDR3 loop reads CASGDPGLGGSAETLYF. CDR3 DNA, as far as it was read: TGTGCCAGCGGGGACCCGGGACTGGGGGGGAGTGCAGAAACGCTGTAT.

Concerning this clone: All gene names here are mouse names. The read ends 1 residue before the CDR3 terminus; that terminus is restored from the germline J gene. This chain joins TRBV17 and TRBJ1-1; D is perhaps TRBD1 (6 bases). V lost 5 bases and J lost 0, with 10 bases in between. Germline V gene data show CDR1 as MNHDT and CDR2 as YYDKIL. CDR3 size: 14 residues. This CDR3 is CASSPGQANTEVFF. The covered CDR3 bases are TGTGCTAGCAGTCCGGGACAAGCAAACACAGAAGTCTTC.

Worth noting for this clone: Each gene name is a mouse one. The missing CDR3 end, 1 residue past where the read stops, is filled in from the germline J gene. Other DNA sequences in this specimen translate into the identical CDR3. The chain has TRBV13-2 and TRBJ2-3; D call uncertain. This CDR3 has 15 amino acids. V was pared by 0 bases and J by 0 bases, with 8 bases between. Germline V gene sequence: CDR1 NNHNN, CDR2 SYGAGS (reference sequence). The sequenced CDR3 bases are TGTGCCAGCGGTGATGTAGGCAATAGTGCAGAAACGCTGTAT. This encodes CASGDVGNSAETLY. The entire CDR3 protein reads CASGDVGNSAETLYF.

This clone was recorded a few times. The genes are named according to mouse. With the read ending 1 residue before the CDR3 end, the germline J gene is used to fill in that end. This chain links TRBV13-1 with TRBJ2-7, with 9 bases aligning to TRBD2. J gave up 2 bases and V 0 bases, and 3 bases lay outside the gene matches. Germline CDR1 reads NSHNY; CDR2 reads SYGAGN. The CDR3 consists of 15 residues. The CDR3 region is CASSDAGTGPYEQYF. Incomplete CDR3 DNA: TGTGCCAGCAGTGATGCGGGGACTGGGCCCTATGAACAGTAC.

Notes on this clone: Genes here carry mouse names. The CDR3 end falls 1 residue outside the read, so it is completed with the germline J gene. This chain links TRBV29 with TRBJ2-5; perhaps TRBD1 as D (6 bases). CDR1 and CDR2 (germline): MSHET, SYDVDS. Trimming took off 2 bases at V and 6 bases at J, with 15 bases between the two ends. The CDR3 runs 15 residues. The CDR3 DNA, read in part, is TGTGCTAGCAGTTTAGAGGCAGGGGAGATGGACACCCAGTAC. This sequence encodes CASSLEAGEMDTQY. The full CDR3 protein reads CASSLEAGEMDTQYF.

Comment on this clone: The gene symbols are mouse symbols. The read terminates 1 residue before the CDR3 end, so the remaining end is supplied by the germline J gene. The gene calls are TRBV13-1 and TRBJ1-1; D ambiguous. The V gene lost 5 bases and the J gene lost 1 base, with 9 bases spanning the gap. There are 13 residues in the CDR3. CDR1 is NSHNY, CDR2 SYGAGN, per germline. CDR3 amino acids: CASRTQKNTEVFF. CDR3 DNA (partial): TGTGCCAGCAGGACCCAAAAAAACACAGAAGTCTTC.